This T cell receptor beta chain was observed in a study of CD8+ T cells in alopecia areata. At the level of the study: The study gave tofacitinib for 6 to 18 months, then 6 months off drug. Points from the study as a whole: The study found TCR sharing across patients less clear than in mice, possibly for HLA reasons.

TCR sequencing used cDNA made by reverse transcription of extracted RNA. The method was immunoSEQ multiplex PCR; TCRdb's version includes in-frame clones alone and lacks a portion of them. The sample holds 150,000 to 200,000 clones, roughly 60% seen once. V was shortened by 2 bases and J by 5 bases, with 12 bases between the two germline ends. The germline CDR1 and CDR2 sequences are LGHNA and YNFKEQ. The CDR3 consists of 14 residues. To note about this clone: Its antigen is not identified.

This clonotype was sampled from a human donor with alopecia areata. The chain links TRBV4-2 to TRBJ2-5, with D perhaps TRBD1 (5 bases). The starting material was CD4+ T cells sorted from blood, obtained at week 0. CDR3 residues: CASSQLGAGETQYF. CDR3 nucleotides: TGTGCCAGCAGCCAACTTGGGGCAGGGGAGACCCAGTACTTC.